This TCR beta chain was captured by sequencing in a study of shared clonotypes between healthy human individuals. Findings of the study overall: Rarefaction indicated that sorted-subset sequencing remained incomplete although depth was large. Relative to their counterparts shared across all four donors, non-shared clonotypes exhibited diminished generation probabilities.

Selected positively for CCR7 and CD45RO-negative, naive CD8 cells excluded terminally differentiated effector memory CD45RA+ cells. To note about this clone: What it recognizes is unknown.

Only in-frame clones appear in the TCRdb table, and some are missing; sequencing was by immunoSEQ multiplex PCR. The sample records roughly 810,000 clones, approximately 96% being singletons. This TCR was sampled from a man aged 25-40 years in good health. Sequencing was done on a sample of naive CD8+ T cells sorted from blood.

DNA for the CDR3: TGCGCCAGCAGCCAGAGACTAGTATCCGGGGAGCTGTTTTTT. Translation gives CASSQRLVSGELFF. V gene TRBV4-1 combines with J gene TRBJ2-2; possible D gene TRBD2, 6 bases. In germline, CDR1 is MGHRA, CDR2 YSYEKL. The CDR3 loop spans 14 amino acids. V lost 3 bases and J lost 6, with 11 bases in between.